Listed below are T cell receptor beta chains from one sample, sequenced in a study of shared clonotypes between healthy human individuals. Sequenced by immunoSEQ multiplex PCR; TCRdb stores in-frame clones only, minus some. Seen here are about 2.3 million clones, under 95% observed once, and the top ten hold 0.37%. Source material: naive CD4+ T cells from PBMCs. The receptors here all came from a man younger than 30 in good health. Some clones in this sample may be carry-over from other donors' samples. Both conserved end residues are part of each CDR3. Fields, in order: CDR3 protein, CDR3 DNA, V gene, J gene, clone size, D gene. D genes are given only for firm matches. Size is omitted from some rows. Given values are once, few, many or a class for expanded clones.

CATLELAKNIQYF	TGTGCCACACTAGAATTAGCCAAAAACATTCAGTACTTC	TRBV28	TRBJ2-4	once	-
CASSLGDRGSNQPQHF	TGTGCCAGCAGTTTGGGGGACAGGGGCTCTAATCAGCCCCAGCATTTT	TRBV28	TRBJ1-5	-	TRBD1
CASSLTPGGVSYNEQFF	TGTGCCAGCAGCTTAACCCCGGGGGGGGTCTCCTACAATGAGCAGTTCTTC	TRBV7-9	TRBJ2-1	-	TRBD2
CAIAQTGLALETQYF	TGTGCCATCGCCCAAACGGGACTAGCGTTGGAGACCCAGTACTTC	TRBV10-3	TRBJ2-5	-	TRBD2
CASSLGAGSNYGYTF	TGTGCCAGCAGCTTGGGGGCCGGGTCTAACTATGGCTACACCTTC	TRBV5-4	TRBJ1-2	-	-
CASSSGGGRGYTF	TGTGCCAGCAGCTCAGGGGGTGGAAGAGGCTACACCTTC	TRBV7-3	TRBJ1-2	-	TRBD1
CASSLALGTVGHTNEKLFF	TGTGCCAGCAGCTTAGCGCTCGGGACAGTGGGCCACACTAATGAAAAACTGTTTTTT	TRBV7-2	TRBJ1-4	-	TRBD1
CASIKSGTSGYNEQFF	TGTGCCAGCATCAAAAGCGGGACTAGCGGCTACAATGAGCAGTTCTTC	TRBV28	TRBJ2-1	-	TRBD2
CASSLTGKETQYF	TGTGCCAGCAGTTTGACTGGAAAGGAGACCCAGTACTTC	TRBV28	TRBJ2-5	-	-
CASSPIPSGSGDTQYF	TGTGCCAGCTCACCTATCCCTAGCGGGAGTGGCGATACGCAGTATTTT	TRBV18	TRBJ2-3	once	TRBD2
CASTPRPGQTYEQYF	TGTGCCAGCACCCCGCGACCGGGACAGACCTACGAGCAGTACTTC	TRBV7-8	TRBJ2-7	-	TRBD1
CSVRTAGANVLTF	TGCAGCGTCCGGACAGCTGGGGCCAACGTCCTGACTTTC	TRBV29-1	TRBJ2-6	-	-
CASSLTLGQTYEQYF	TGCGCCAGCAGCTTGACTCTCGGACAGACCTACGAGCAGTACTTC	TRBV5-1	TRBJ2-7	-	-
CASTRGLGAGNQPQHF	TGTGCCAGTACCCGAGGGCTCGGGGCCGGGAATCAGCCCCAGCATTTT	TRBV19	TRBJ1-5	-	-
CATKPGLAGFLGELFF	TGTGCCACCAAACCGGGACTAGCAGGATTCCTCGGGGAGCTGTTTTTT	TRBV15	TRBJ2-2	-	TRBD2
CASSLGGFSSYEQYF	TGTGCCAGCAGTCTAGGGGGGTTTAGCTCCTACGAGCAGTACTTC	TRBV28	TRBJ2-7	-	-